Listed below are T cell receptor beta chains from one sample, sequenced in a study of shared clonotypes between healthy human individuals. The assay was immunoSEQ multiplex PCR, and TCRdb's table has in-frame clones only and misses some. This sample carries 1.5 million to 2.5 million clones, less than 95% of them seen once, and the ten largest clones take 1% to 1.5%. The sequenced sample consisted of naive CD8+ T cells sorted from blood. These receptors were obtained from a man aged 18 to 35 in good health. Each CDR3 is given with its conserved first and last residue. A D gene is named only where the DNA matches it firmly. The size field is filled for only some rows; it gives once, few, many or a size class.

V,size,J,D,DNA,CDR3
TRBV4-2,NA,TRBJ1-1,TRBD1,TGTGCCAGCAGCCAAGACACAGGGGGCGACACTGAAGCTTTCTTT,CASSQDTGGDTEAFF
TRBV9,NA,TRBJ2-5,TRBD2,TGTGCCAGCAGCCCCGGGACTAGCGGGCACCAAGAGACCCAGTACTTC,CASSPGTSGHQETQYF
TRBV9,once,TRBJ1-6,NA,TGTGCCAGCAGCGTCCAGGATAATTCACCCCTCCACTTT,CASSVQDNSPLHF
TRBV4-1,NA,TRBJ2-3,TRBD1,TGCGCCAGCAGCCAGGACAGGGGGTCGGATACGCAGTATTTT,CASSQDRGSDTQYF
TRBV27,NA,TRBJ1-1,NA,TGTGCCAGCAGTTTATCTGGCATTTACACTGAAGCTTTCTTT,CASSLSGIYTEAFF
TRBV11-2,NA,TRBJ2-5,TRBD1,TGTGCCAGCAGCCCCTGGGACAGGGGACAAGAGACCCAGTACTTC,CASSPWDRGQETQYF
TRBV5-8,NA,TRBJ2-7,NA,TGTGCCAGCAGCTTGGATGGGGATTACTACGAGCAGTACTTC,CASSLDGDYYEQYF
TRBV5-1,NA,TRBJ2-7,TRBD1,TGCGCCAGCAGGGGACAGGGTACCTACGAGCAGTACTTC,CASRGQGTYEQYF
TRBV7-9,once,TRBJ1-2,TRBD1,TGTGCCAGCAGCCAAATAGGGGACAGTGCCTTTGGATATGGCTACACCTTC,CASSQIGDSAFGYGYTF
TRBV4-1,NA,TRBJ2-7,NA,TGCGCCAGCAGCCAAGGAAGTACCTACGAGCAGTACTTC,CASSQGSTYEQYF
TRBV7-9,once,TRBJ1-2,TRBD1,TGTGCCAGCAGCTTCTCTCTCGGGGACAGGGGCCGCCCAAACTATGGCTACACCTTC,CASSFSLGDRGRPNYGYTF
TRBV4-1,NA,TRBJ2-7,TRBD1,TGCGCCAGCAGCCAAAACGGCAACAGGGGGCAGCACGAGCAGTACTTC,CASSQNGNRGQHEQYF
TRBV7-3,NA,TRBJ1-1,TRBD1,TGTGCCAGCAGCTTCGGGACAGGGGTCACTGAAGCTTTCTTT,CASSFGTGVTEAFF
TRBV13,NA,TRBJ1-2,NA,TGTGCCAGCAGCTTAGGAGATCTGAACGGCTACACCTTC,CASSLGDLNGYTF
TRBV10-1,NA,TRBJ2-4,NA,TGCGCCAGTATTATGGAGGAACGTCTAGCCAAAAACATTCAGTACTTC,CASIMEERLAKNIQYF
TRBV6-1,NA,TRBJ2-7,NA,TGTGCCAGCAGTACCGCCAGCTCCTACGAGCAGTACTTC,CASSTASSYEQYF
TRBV30,NA,TRBJ1-2,NA,TGTGCCTGGAGTGTAGGAGGGGGAGACTATGGCTACACCTTC,CAWSVGGGDYGYTF
TRBV7-8,NA,TRBJ2-3,TRBD2,TGTGCCAGCAGCTTTTTCCTAGCGGGACCCCCCGTAACCGGCACAGATACGCAGTATTTT,CASSFFLAGPPVTGTDTQYF
TRBV4-1,NA,TRBJ1-1,NA,TGCGCCAGCAGCCCCCGGGTAGGGGTCACTGAAGCTTTCTTT,CASSPRVGVTEAFF
TRBV15,NA,TRBJ2-7,NA,TGTGCCACGGGCAGCGGGTCGAGCTCCTACGAGCAGTACTTC,CATGSGSSSYEQYF
TRBV29-1,NA,TRBJ2-7,TRBD2,TGCAGCGTTGACGGTTCGGGGGGGACCTCCTACGAGCAGTACTTC,CSVDGSGGTSYEQYF
TRBV5-6,NA,TRBJ2-1,TRBD2,TGTGCCAGCAGCTTGGAAGCGGGGGGGGTCCCCTACAATGAGCAGTTCTTC,CASSLEAGGVPYNEQFF
TRBV5-1,NA,TRBJ2-3,NA,TGCGCCAGCAGCTTGGCCCAGCGGAGTTACACAGATACGCAGTATTTT,CASSLAQRSYTDTQYF
TRBV7-9,NA,TRBJ2-7,TRBD1,TGTGCCAGCAGCTCATCGACAGGGGAGAACTACGAGCAGTACTTC,CASSSSTGENYEQYF
TRBV4-3,once,TRBJ1-1,NA,TGCGCCAGCAGCCAAGATCCCAGTAACACTGAAGCTTTCTTT,CASSQDPSNTEAFF
TRBV19,NA,TRBJ1-1,TRBD1,TGTGCCAGTAGCCCTCGGGACAGCGGAATGAACACTGAAGCTTTCTTT,CASSPRDSGMNTEAFF
TRBV9,NA,TRBJ1-1,NA,TGTGCCAGCAGCCTTACCGACGGGCCTGAAGCTTTCTTT,CASSLTDGPEAFF
TRBV13,once,TRBJ2-7,TRBD1,TGTGCCAGCAGCGAGGGACAGAACTACGAGCAGTACTTC,CASSEGQNYEQYF
TRBV2,NA,TRBJ2-5,NA,TGTGCCAGCAGTGACAGCGAGGAGGACGGACAGCAAGAGACCCAGTACTTC,CASSDSEEDGQQETQYF
TRBV2,once,TRBJ2-3,NA,TGTGCCAGCATTGAGGAGGGGGGGCTTAGCACAGATACGCAGTATTTT,CASIEEGGLSTDTQYF
TRBV27,NA,TRBJ1-4,TRBD1,TGTGCCAGCACCACAGGGGGAGCTAATGAAAAACTGTTTTTT,CASTTGGANEKLFF
TRBV7-9,NA,TRBJ1-5,TRBD1,TGTGCCAGCAGCTCTACAGGGGATAGCAATCAGCCCCAGCATTTT,CASSSTGDSNQPQHF
TRBV5-4,NA,TRBJ1-1,NA,TGTGCCAGCAGCTTTGACAGTTCAAGTGAAGCTTTCTTT,CASSFDSSSEAFF
TRBV4-1,NA,TRBJ2-1,TRBD1,TGCGCCAGCAGCCAAGTCCGTTCCGGGACAGGGGACAATGAGCAGTTCTTC,CASSQVRSGTGDNEQFF
TRBV5-6,NA,TRBJ1-5,TRBD1,TGTGCCAGCGACTCACAGGGGGCGGTTTCGGGTCAGCCCCAGCATTTT,CASDSQGAVSGQPQHF
TRBV2,NA,TRBJ2-3,NA,TGTGCCAGCAGCGGTGACTCGACCTCTAGCACAGATACGCAGTATTTT,CASSGDSTSSTDTQYF
TRBV5-4,NA,TRBJ1-6,NA,TGTGCCAGCAGCTTGAGCGAGGGAACTCATAATTCACCCCTCCACTTT,CASSLSEGTHNSPLHF
TRBV5-6,once,TRBJ2-7,TRBD1,TGTGCCAGCAGCCTCCCGACAGGGGCGGTTGGTGACGAGCAGTACTTC,CASSLPTGAVGDEQYF
TRBV27,NA,TRBJ1-1,NA,TGTGCCAGCAGACCACTAGGCCAGTATGAAGCTTTCTTT,CASRPLGQYEAFF
TRBV9,NA,TRBJ1-5,NA,TGTGCCAGCAGCCCCCACGGTTCTAGCAATCAGCCCCAGCATTTT,CASSPHGSSNQPQHF
TRBV29-1,NA,TRBJ1-2,NA,TGCAGCGTTGAAGAGGGGGCGCGGGGCTACACCTTC,CSVEEGARGYTF
TRBV11-2,NA,TRBJ2-2,NA,TGTGCCAGCACCCACACCGGGGAGCTGTTTTTT,CASTHTGELFF
TRBV27,NA,TRBJ2-7,TRBD1,TGTGCCAGCAGTCCGACAGGGAACCGCTACGAGCAGTACTTC,CASSPTGNRYEQYF
TRBV27,NA,TRBJ2-2,NA,TGTGCCAGCAGTTTATGGGCAGGGGGGTCTCCGAGGGAGCTGTTTTTT,CASSLWAGGSPRELFF
TRBV13,NA,TRBJ2-7,NA,TGTGCCAGCAGCTTAGACAGGGACTACGAGCAGTACTTC,CASSLDRDYEQYF
TRBV7-8,NA,TRBJ2-3,TRBD1,TGTGCTGGAGGGGACAGGGGGCTGCAAGATACGCAGTATTTT,CAGGDRGLQDTQYF
TRBV4-2,NA,TRBJ1-1,NA,TGTGCCAGCAGCCAAGGGGGGGGCGGCACTGAAGCTTTCTTT,CASSQGGGGTEAFF
TRBV29-1,NA,TRBJ2-7,NA,TGCAGCGTTTCCGGGACGGTATTGGGGTCCTACGAGCAGTACTTC,CSVSGTVLGSYEQYF
TRBV5-1,NA,TRBJ2-7,NA,TGCGCCAGCAGCCCAACTTTCTACGAGCAGTACTTC,CASSPTFYEQYF